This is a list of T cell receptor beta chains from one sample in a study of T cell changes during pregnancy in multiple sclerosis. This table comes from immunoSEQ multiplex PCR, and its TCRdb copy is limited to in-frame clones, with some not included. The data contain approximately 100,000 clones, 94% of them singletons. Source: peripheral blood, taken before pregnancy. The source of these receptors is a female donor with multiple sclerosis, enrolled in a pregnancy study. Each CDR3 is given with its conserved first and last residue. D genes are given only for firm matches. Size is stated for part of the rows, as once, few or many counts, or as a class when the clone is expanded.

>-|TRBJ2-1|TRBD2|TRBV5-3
TGTGCCAGAAGCTTGGCCCCCCTACTAGCGGAGTACAATGAGCAGTTCTTC
CARSLAPLLAEYNEQFF
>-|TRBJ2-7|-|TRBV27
TGTGCCAGCAGTTTCCTGACGACAGTCTCCTACGAGCAGTACTTC
CASSFLTTVSYEQYF
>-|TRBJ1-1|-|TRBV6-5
TGTGCCAGCAGTTACTCGAGCTCGTGCGCTTTCTTT
CASSYSSSCAFF
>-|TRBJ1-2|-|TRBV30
TGTGCCTGGAGTGTTAGTTATAACTATGGCTACACCTTC
CAWSVSYNYGYTF
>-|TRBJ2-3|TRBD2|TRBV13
TGTGCCAGCAGCTTAGTACTAGCGGGTAGCACAGATACGCAGTATTTT
CASSLVLAGSTDTQYF
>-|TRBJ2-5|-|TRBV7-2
TGTGCCAGCAGCCGGCAGGGGCTCCAAGAGACCCAGTACTTC
CASSRQGLQETQYF
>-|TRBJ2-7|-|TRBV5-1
TGCGCCAGCAGCTTGTTGTACAGGGTGGACGAGCAGTACTTC
CASSLLYRVDEQYF
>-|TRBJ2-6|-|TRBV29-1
TGCAGCGCTGAAGACGCTTCGGGAGGGGCCAACGTCCTGACTTTC
CSAEDASGGANVLTF
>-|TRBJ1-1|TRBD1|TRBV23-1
TGCGCCAGCAGTCAACTGACCCTGGACAGGGGGAAGGGAACTGAAGCTTTCTTT
CASSQLTLDRGKGTEAFF
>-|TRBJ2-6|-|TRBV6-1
TGTGCCAGCGGAGGGACTGGGGCCAACGTCCTGACTTTC
CASGGTGANVLTF
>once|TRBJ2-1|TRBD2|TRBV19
TGTGCCAGTAGACGGACTAGCGGGACCCCCTACAATGAGCAGTTCTTC
CASRRTSGTPYNEQFF
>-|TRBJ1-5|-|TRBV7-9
TGTGCCAGCAGCTTAGTAGAGGGTCGGAGGGCACAGCCCCAGCATTTT
CASSLVEGRRAQPQHF
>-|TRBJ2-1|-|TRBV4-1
TGCGCCAGCAGGGCGTCGGTGAGGGATGAGCAGTTCTTC
CASRASVRDEQFF
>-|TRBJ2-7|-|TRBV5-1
TGCGCCAGCAGCCTACAGGATTCCTACGAGCAGTACTTC
CASSLQDSYEQYF
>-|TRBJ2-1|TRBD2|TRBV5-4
TGTGCCAGCAGCGGGGGGGGACTAGCGGGAGGTTCCCCTCTCAATGAGCAGTTCTTC
CASSGGGLAGGSPLNEQFF
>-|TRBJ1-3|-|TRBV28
TGTGCCAGCAGTTCTGGGGGAGGAGGAAACACCATATATTTT
CASSSGGGGNTIYF
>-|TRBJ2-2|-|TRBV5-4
TGTGCCAGCAGCTTATCCATGAACACCGGGGAGCTGTTTTTT
CASSLSMNTGELFF
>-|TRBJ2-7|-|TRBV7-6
TGTGCCAGCAACCAATTGGGGGCCACCCACGAGCAGTACTTC
CASNQLGATHEQYF
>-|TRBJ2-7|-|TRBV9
TGTGCCAGCAGCCCCACAACTAGAGGCTACGAGCAGTACTTC
CASSPTTRGYEQYF
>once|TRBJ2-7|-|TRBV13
TGTGCCAGCAAGCCGGTCTCCTCCTACGAGCAGTACTTC
CASKPVSSYEQYF
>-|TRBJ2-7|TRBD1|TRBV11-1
TGTGCCAGCAGTCACGGACAGGGGGCGTTCTACGAGCAGTACTTC
CASSHGQGAFYEQYF
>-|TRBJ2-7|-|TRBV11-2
TGTGCCAGCAGCGCTACGTCCTACGAGCAGTACTTC
CASSATSYEQYF
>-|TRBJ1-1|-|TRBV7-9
TGTGCCAGCAGTCAGGGTGCTGAAGCTTTCTTT
CASSQGAEAFF
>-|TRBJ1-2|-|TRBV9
TGTGCCAGCAGCGTAGCTGGGGCTGACTATGGCTACACCTTC
CASSVAGADYGYTF
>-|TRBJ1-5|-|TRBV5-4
TGTGCCAGCAGCTTGGGGGGCGGACCCTTGCAGTCCCAGCATTTT
CASSLGGGPLQSQHF
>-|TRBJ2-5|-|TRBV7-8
TGTGCCAGCAGCCCCACCCGGAAGGGGCAAGAGACCCAGTACTTC
CASSPTRKGQETQYF
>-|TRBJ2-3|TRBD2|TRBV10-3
TGTGCCATCAGTGGCGGGAGGGTCTCAGATACGCAGTATTTT
CAISGGRVSDTQYF
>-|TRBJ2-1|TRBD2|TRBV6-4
TGTGCCAGCAGTGAGGCGGGGGGCGCCGGGGAGCAGTTCTTC
CASSEAGGAGEQFF
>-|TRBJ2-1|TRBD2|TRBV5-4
TGTGCCAGCAGCTCCTCGACTAGCGGGAGATTGGGTGAGCAGTTCTTC
CASSSSTSGRLGEQFF
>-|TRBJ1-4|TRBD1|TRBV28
TGTGCCAGCAGAAGACAGGGTGGAAAACTGTTTTTT
CASRRQGGKLFF
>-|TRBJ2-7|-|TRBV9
TGTGCCAGCAGCGAATCGGGATTAACCTACGAGCAGTACTTC
CASSESGLTYEQYF
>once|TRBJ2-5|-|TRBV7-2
TGTGCCAGCAGCCCGTTGACTTACCAAGAGACCCAGTACTTC
CASSPLTYQETQYF
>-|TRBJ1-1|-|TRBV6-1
TGTGCCAGCAGTGAACGGACAGCATATATGAACACTGAAGCTTTCTTT
CASSERTAYMNTEAFF
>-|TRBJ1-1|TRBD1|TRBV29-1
TGCAGCGCACGACAGGGCCAGACTGAAGCTTTCTTT
CSARQGQTEAFF
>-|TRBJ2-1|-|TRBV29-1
TGCAGCGTTGATACTAGCAGCGATGAGCAGTTCTTC
CSVDTSSDEQFF
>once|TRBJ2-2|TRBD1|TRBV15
TGTGCCACCAGCGGAGAGACAGGGGCCGGGGAGCTGTTTTTT
CATSGETGAGELFF
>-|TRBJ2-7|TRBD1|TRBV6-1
TGTGCCAGCAGTGAAGAGGGGGCCTTCGCCTACGAGCAGTACTTC
CASSEEGAFAYEQYF
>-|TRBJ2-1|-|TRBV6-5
TGTGCCAGCAGGGGAGGCGGGATCTACAATGAGCAGTTCTTC
CASRGGGIYNEQFF
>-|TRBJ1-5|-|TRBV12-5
TGTGCTAGTGGTTTGGTCGGGGGAAGCAATCAGCCCCAGCATTTT
CASGLVGGSNQPQHF
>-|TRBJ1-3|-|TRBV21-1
TGTGCCAGCAGCAAAGTTAGAGGACAGAATAACTCTGGAAACACCATATATTTT
CASSKVRGQNNSGNTIYF
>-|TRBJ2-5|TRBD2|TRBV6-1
TGTGCCAGCAGTGACCTACTAGCGGGAGGATACTTCCAAGAGACCCAGTACTTC
CASSDLLAGGYFQETQYF
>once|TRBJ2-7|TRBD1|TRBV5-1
TGCGCCAGCAGCCGGGACAGCACCTCCTACGAGCAGTACTTC
CASSRDSTSYEQYF
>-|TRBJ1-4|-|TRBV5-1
TGCGCCAGCAGCTTGTTGCGGGCAACTAATGAAAAACTGTTTTTT
CASSLLRATNEKLFF
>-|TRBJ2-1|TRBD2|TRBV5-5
TGTGCCAGCAGCTTGGAACTAGCGCCGAGCTCCTACAATGAGCAGTTCTTC
CASSLELAPSSYNEQFF
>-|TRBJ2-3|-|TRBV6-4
TGTGCCAGCAGTGACTCGTGGGGGCCTAGCACAGATACGCAGTATTTT
CASSDSWGPSTDTQYF
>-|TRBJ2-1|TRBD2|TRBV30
TGTGCCTGGGGTGACGGGAGGAATGAGCAGTTCTTC
CAWGDGRNEQFF
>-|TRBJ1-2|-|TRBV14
TGTGCCAGCAGCCCCTCCGCGTGGTTCGAAGGCTACACCTTC
CASSPSAWFEGYTF
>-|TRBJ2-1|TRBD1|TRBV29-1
TGCAGCACCCGACAGGGGGTTAGGTACAATGAGCAGTTCTTC
CSTRQGVRYNEQFF
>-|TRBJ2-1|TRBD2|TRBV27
TGTGCCAGCAGTTTATCCGAGGGACTAGCGGGAGTTGCGGAGCAGTTCTTC
CASSLSEGLAGVAEQFF
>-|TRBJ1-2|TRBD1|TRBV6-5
TGTGCCAGCAGCCCGGACAGGGGTGATGGCTACACCTTC
CASSPDRGDGYTF
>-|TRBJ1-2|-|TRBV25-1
TGTGCCAGCAGACCCGGGACAACCTATGGCTACACCTTC
CASRPGTTYGYTF
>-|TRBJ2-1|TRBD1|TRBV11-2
TGTGCCAGCAGCTTAGCAGGGGGCCTCGTAAATGAGCAGTTCTTC
CASSLAGGLVNEQFF
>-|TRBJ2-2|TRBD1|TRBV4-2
TGTGCCAGCAGCCTGGGGACAGCGAACACCGGGGAGCTGTTTTTT
CASSLGTANTGELFF
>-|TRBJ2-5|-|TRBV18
TGTGCCAGCTCACCAAGTAAGGGGCGGGAGACCCAGTACTTC
CASSPSKGRETQYF
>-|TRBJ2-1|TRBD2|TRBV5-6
TGTGCCAGCAGCCCAATAGCGGGGAATTTTTACAATGAGCAGTTCTTC
CASSPIAGNFYNEQFF
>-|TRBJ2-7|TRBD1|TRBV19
TGTGCCAGTAGTATAGCGGGGGGACAGGGGCCTCCCTACGAGCAGTACTTC
CASSIAGGQGPPYEQYF
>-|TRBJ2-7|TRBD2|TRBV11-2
TGTGCCAGCAGCCGCGGGGGACTAGCGTCCCACTACGAGCAGTACTTC
CASSRGGLASHYEQYF
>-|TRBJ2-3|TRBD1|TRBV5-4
TGTGCCAGCAGCACAGGACAGGGGGCAAGCACAGATACGCAGTATTTT
CASSTGQGASTDTQYF
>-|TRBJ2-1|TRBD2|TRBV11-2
TGTGCCAGCAGCTTTCAGGGGGCCCGACTAGCGGGAGGAAATGAGCAGTTCTTC
CASSFQGARLAGGNEQFF
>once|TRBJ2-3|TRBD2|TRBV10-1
TGCGCCAGCGGGAGGGCAGATACGCAGTATTTT
CASGRADTQYF